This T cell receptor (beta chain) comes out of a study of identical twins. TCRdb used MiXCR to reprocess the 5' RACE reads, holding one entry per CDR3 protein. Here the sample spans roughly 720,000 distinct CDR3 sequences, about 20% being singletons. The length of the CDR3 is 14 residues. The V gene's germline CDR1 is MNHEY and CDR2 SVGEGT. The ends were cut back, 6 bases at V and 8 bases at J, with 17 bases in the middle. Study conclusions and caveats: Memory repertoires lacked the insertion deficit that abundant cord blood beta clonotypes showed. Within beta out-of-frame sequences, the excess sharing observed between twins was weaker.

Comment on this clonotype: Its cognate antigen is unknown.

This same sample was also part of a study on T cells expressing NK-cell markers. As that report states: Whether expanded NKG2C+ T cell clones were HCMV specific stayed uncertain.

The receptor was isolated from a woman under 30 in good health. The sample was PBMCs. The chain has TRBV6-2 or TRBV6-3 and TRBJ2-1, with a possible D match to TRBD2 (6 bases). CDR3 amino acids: CASSPLGGLYEQFF. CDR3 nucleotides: TGTGCCAGCAGCCCCCTCGGGGGTCTATATGAGCAGTTCTTC.